This TCR beta chain originates from a study of T cells in Graves' hyperthyroidism and ophthalmopathy. General study findings and limits: Before onset, ophthalmopathy was predicted by the model a median 6.5 months earlier.

What was amplified from RNA transcripts were TCR beta CDR3 regions. TCR CDR3 underwent first-round RT-PCR with the HTBI primer set. TCRdb called the multiplex PCR reads again in MiXCR, with one record for every CDR3 protein. The table shows around 620,000 distinct CDR3 sequences, with 14% occurring only once. Among ophthalmopathy patients, the Clinical Activity Score reached at least 3, the NOSPECS grade reached at least 4, and duration remained under 3 months. Lactation, pregnancy, other autoimmune disease or uncontrolled infection excluded patients. With regard to this clonotype: Its antigen is as yet unknown.

Germline V gene sequence: CDR1 KGHSH, CDR2 LQKENI. V was pared by 5 bases and J by 3 bases, with 12 bases of the junction left unmatched. This CDR3 has 17 residues. The clonotype originates from a woman under 30 with Graves' ophthalmopathy. The material sequenced was blood. V and J are TRBV18 and TRBJ1-4, with 7 bases identical to TRBD1. The DNA for the CDR3 is TGTGCCAGCTCAGCGTCTTCCAGGGGGGGAGCTAATGAAAAACTGTTTTTT. Its translation: CASSASSRGGANEKLFF.